Shown below are 9 T cell receptor beta chains from a single sample sequenced in a study of cytomegalovirus exposure and HLA in healthy donors (dated by TCRdb to 2016 to 2017). The library relied on the immunoSEQ multiplex PCR assay. For the multiplex PCR, a mixture combining 60 forward primers for TCR Vbeta segments and 13 reverse primers for TCR Jbeta segments was used. TCRdb mirrors the immuneACCESS table, restricted to in-frame sequences. Some clones are absent from its copies; in checked studies, under half trace to an unresolved V gene, and the reason for the others is unknown. The sample table contains 150,000 or so clones; only one count was recorded for roughly 75% of them. Of the sample, approximately 10% falls within the top ten clones. Sequenced sample: PBMCs. The receptors were gathered from a man aged 18 to 30 in good health and CMV-seropositive.

V is TRBV4-1 and J is TRBJ2-3; no firm D call. Per germline, CDR1 MGHRA and CDR2 YSYEKL. The CDR3 extends over 18 amino acids. V lost 5 bases and J lost 0, with 21 bases in between. The CDR3 DNA is TGCGCCAGCAGCTATTTTATCGGGTTTCCCGCGAGCACAGATACGCAGTATTTT. Translating it yields CASSYFIGFPASTDTQYF.

This chain uses TRBV5-5 with TRBJ1-1, with 7 bases aligning to TRBD1. Losses at the gene ends were 5 bases for V and 1 base for J; bases not matched to a gene: 8. In germline, CDR1 is SGHKS, CDR2 YYEKEE (reference sequence). The CDR3 totals 15 residues. The CDR3 nucleotides are TGTGCCAGCAGATACACACAGGGGCCGAACACTGAAGCTTTCTTT. Its protein product is CASRYTQGPNTEAFF. Variable domain in full (rest from reference TRBV5-5 and TRBJ1-1): DAGVTQSPTHLIKTRGQQVTLRCSPISGHKSVSWYQQVLGQGPQFIFQYYEKEERGRGNFPDRFSARQFPNYSSELNVNALLLGDSALYLCASRYTQGPNTEAFFGQGTRLTVV.

The V and J genes are TRBV4-1 and TRBJ2-7, with TRBD1 identical over 7 bases. Germline V gene lookup returns CDR1 MGHRA and CDR2 YSYEKL. V was pared by 2 bases and J by 7 bases, with 8 bases of the junction left unmatched. This CDR3 spans 14 amino acids. CDR3 DNA: TGCGCCAGCAGCCAACGGACAGGTCCGGGGGAGCAGTACTTC. This encodes CASSQRTGPGEQYF.

V usage is TRBV18 and J usage is TRBJ2-1; TRBD1 matches 7 bases. The germline V gene has CDR1 KGHSH and CDR2 LQKENI. This CDR3 spans 13 amino acids. After removal of 3 bases from V and 8 bases from J, the junction contained 4 bases not matched to a gene. CDR3 DNA: TGTGCCAGCTCACCGTACAGGGGTGATGAGCAGTTCTTC. Its translation: CASSPYRGDEQFF.

The rearrangement joins TRBV28 to TRBJ1-1, with D hard to call. Between the trimmed V and J ends, which lost 6 bases and 6 bases, there was a span of 11 bases. Germline V gene sequence: CDR1 MDHEN, CDR2 SYDVKM. The CDR3 has 12 residues. CDR3 bases: TGTGCCAGCAGCCTGTCGGGTCCTGAAGCTTTCTTT. The encoded protein is CASSLSGPEAFF.

CDR3 DNA sequence: TGTGCCAGCAGTGAAGGCGCTAGCGGGAGTCCAGAGACCCAGTACTTC. Its protein is CASSEGASGSPETQYF. The chain uses TRBV6-4 and TRBJ2-5; 10 bases align to TRBD2. The CDR3 contains 16 residues. J gave up 4 bases and V 3 bases, and 8 bases lay outside the gene matches. Germline V gives CDR1 MRHNA, CDR2 SNTAGT.

The chain couples TRBV19 to TRBJ2-7; 7 nucleotides align to TRBD1. The V gene's germline CDR1 is LNHDA and CDR2 SQIVND (reference sequence). The CDR3 covers 13 residues. CDR3 coding DNA: TGTGCTTCTCGGGCAGGGGGAACGTACGAGCAGTACTTC. It codes for CASRAGGTYEQYF.

About this clone itself: Mismatch with germline at one junction end may stem from a read error. The rearrangement uses TRBV27 and TRBJ1-2, with D uncertain. Per the germline V gene, CDR1 is MNHEY and CDR2 is SMNVEV (reference sequence). This CDR3 contains 15 residues. The DNA of the CDR3 is TGTTCCAGCAGACTAACCACCGCCAGTAACTATGGCTACACCTTC. Encoded protein: CSSRLTTASNYGYTF.

This clone was detected only once. V and J are TRBV7-9 and TRBJ1-3; unclear D gene. This CDR3 has 17 residues. Trimming cost V 1 base and J 9 bases, with 22 bases left between them. Looked up from germline, CDR1 is SEHNR and CDR2 is FQNEAQ (reference sequence). The DNA for the CDR3 is TGTGCCAGCAGCTTAGGATCTCCCGCTGGGCCGACCGCCACCATATATTTT. This encodes CASSLGSPAGPTATIYF. The variable domain in full, completed from reference TRBV7-9 and TRBJ1-3, reads DTGVSQNPRHKITKRGQNVTFRCDPISEHNRLYWYRQTLGQGPEFLTYFQNEAQLEKSRLLSDRFSAERPKGSFSTLEIQRTEQGDSAMYLCASSLGSPAGPTATIYFGEGSWLTVV.